Listed below are T cell receptor beta chains from one sample, sequenced in a study of blood T cell repertoires in COVID-19. The method was immunoSEQ multiplex PCR; TCRdb's version includes in-frame clones alone and lacks a portion of them. The sample consists of about 210,000 clones, around four fifths of them appearing once. What was sequenced was peripheral blood. These receptors originate from a woman between 50 and 59 years old with acute or convalescent COVID-19. Each CDR3 is given with its conserved first and last residue. Each record gives: V gene, D gene, CDR3 length, J gene, clone size, CDR3 DNA, CDR3 protein. The D gene is left open where the match is weak. Size tells how often a clone was seen (once, few, many) or the class of an expanded clone, and some rows leave it out.

V gene: TRBV5-4; D gene: NA; CDR3 length: 14; J gene: TRBJ2-7; clone size: NA; CDR3 DNA: TGTGCCAGCAGCTTGTTGCGGGTCGCCTACGAGCAGTACTTC; CDR3 protein: CASSLLRVAYEQYF
V gene: TRBV5-1; D gene: NA; CDR3 length: 15; J gene: TRBJ2-1; clone size: NA; CDR3 DNA: TGCGCCAGCAGCGCGGAGCCCGGGTCCTACAATGAGCAGTTCTTC; CDR3 protein: CASSAEPGSYNEQFF
V gene: TRBV4-2; D gene: NA; CDR3 length: 16; J gene: TRBJ2-7; clone size: NA; CDR3 DNA: TGTGCCAGCAGCCAAGAGTGGAGGGGACCGACCTACGAGCAGTACTTC; CDR3 protein: CASSQEWRGPTYEQYF
V gene: TRBV10-3; D gene: NA; CDR3 length: 13; J gene: TRBJ1-1; clone size: NA; CDR3 DNA: TGTGCCATCAGGGTCAGGGAAAACACTGAAGCTTTCTTT; CDR3 protein: CAIRVRENTEAFF
V gene: TRBV7-2; D gene: TRBD1; CDR3 length: 15; J gene: TRBJ1-1; clone size: NA; CDR3 DNA: TGTGCCAGCAGCCCAACAGGGGACAGGAACACTGAAGCTTTCTTT; CDR3 protein: CASSPTGDRNTEAFF
V gene: TRBV19; D gene: TRBD1; CDR3 length: 16; J gene: TRBJ2-2; clone size: NA; CDR3 DNA: TGTGCCAGTAGCAACAGGGGGCTAACGAACACCGGGGAGCTGTTTTTT; CDR3 protein: CASSNRGLTNTGELFF
V gene: TRBV3-1/TRBV3-2; D gene: TRBD2; CDR3 length: 19; J gene: TRBJ2-3; clone size: NA; CDR3 DNA: TGTGCCAGCAGCCAAGACCCTATACTAGCGGGAGGGCCAGGGGATACGCAGTATTTT; CDR3 protein: CASSQDPILAGGPGDTQYF
V gene: TRBV10-2; D gene: NA; CDR3 length: 14; J gene: TRBJ2-3; clone size: few; CDR3 DNA: TGCGCCAGCACTAGGGGGGGCGGGAGCTATACGCAGTATTTT; CDR3 protein: CASTRGGGSYTQYF
V gene: TRBV10-3; D gene: TRBD2; CDR3 length: 12; J gene: TRBJ2-7; clone size: few; CDR3 DNA: TGTGCCATCAGACTAGCGGGAGAGGAGCAGTACTTC; CDR3 protein: CAIRLAGEEQYF
V gene: TRBV28; D gene: NA; CDR3 length: 14; J gene: TRBJ1-3; clone size: few; CDR3 DNA: TGTGCCAGCAGTCTTCTGGGGCCTGGAAACACCATATATTTT; CDR3 protein: CASSLLGPGNTIYF
V gene: TRBV12-3/TRBV12-4; D gene: TRBD2; CDR3 length: 13; J gene: TRBJ2-1; clone size: NA; CDR3 DNA: TGTGCCAGCACTCCTGGGGCGGGAGGGGAGCAGTTCTTC; CDR3 protein: CASTPGAGGEQFF
V gene: TRBV12-3/TRBV12-4; D gene: NA; CDR3 length: 13; J gene: TRBJ1-6; clone size: NA; CDR3 DNA: TGTGCCAGCGATACAGGGACTAATTCACCCCTCCACTTT; CDR3 protein: CASDTGTNSPLHF
V gene: TRBV4-2; D gene: NA; CDR3 length: 16; J gene: TRBJ1-6; clone size: few; CDR3 DNA: TGTGCCAGCAGCCAAGGTCGGGGGGCCCGGAATTCACCCCTCCACTTT; CDR3 protein: CASSQGRGARNSPLHF
V gene: TRBV13; D gene: TRBD1; CDR3 length: 15; J gene: TRBJ2-7; clone size: NA; CDR3 DNA: TGTGCCAGCAGCCGACCACCCTCAACAGGGGGCGAGCAGTACTTC; CDR3 protein: CASSRPPSTGGEQYF
V gene: TRBV19; D gene: TRBD2; CDR3 length: 15; J gene: TRBJ2-7; clone size: NA; CDR3 DNA: TGTGCCAGTAGAAGCGGGACGACGGAATCGAACGAGCAGTACTTC; CDR3 protein: CASRSGTTESNEQYF
V gene: TRBV10-3; D gene: NA; CDR3 length: 15; J gene: TRBJ2-2; clone size: NA; CDR3 DNA: TGTGCCATCAGCAGGACTGAGTCGAACACCGGGGAGCTGTTTTTT; CDR3 protein: CAISRTESNTGELFF
V gene: TRBV3-1/TRBV3-2; D gene: TRBD2; CDR3 length: 16; J gene: TRBJ2-7; clone size: NA; CDR3 DNA: TGTGCCAGCAGCCAGTCCGGGACTAGCGCCTTATACGAGCAGTACTTC; CDR3 protein: CASSQSGTSALYEQYF
V gene: TRBV9; D gene: TRBD1; CDR3 length: 15; J gene: TRBJ2-7; clone size: NA; CDR3 DNA: TGTGCCAGCAGCGAGGATTACAGGGGGGACTACGAGCAGTACTTC; CDR3 protein: CASSEDYRGDYEQYF
V gene: TRBV25-1; D gene: TRBD2; CDR3 length: 17; J gene: TRBJ2-7; clone size: NA; CDR3 DNA: TGTGCCAGCAGTGAGTCTAGCGGGAGGGAATTCTCCTACGAGCAGTACTTC; CDR3 protein: CASSESSGREFSYEQYF